This is a list of T cell receptor beta chains from one sample in a study of vaccination effects on CD4 cells after COVID-19. These receptors lack a known antigen. Clones were read by immunoSEQ multiplex PCR, and TCRdb kept only the in-frame ones, dropping some. The sample includes 72,000 or so clones, just under 75% seen only once; the top ten take 2.2%. This material consisted of CD4+ T cells from PBMCs cultured without peptide, taken after COVID-19 vaccination. Receptor source: a human donor who received a COVID-19 vaccine. CDR3s leave out the opening cysteine and the closing phenylalanine or tryptophan. D genes are given only for firm matches. Only some rows state a clone size, as once, few, many or a class for expanded clones.

>TRBD1|18|few|TRBV5-5|TRBJ1-2
ASRQVRLDRGQVRNYGYT
>TRBD2|15|.|TRBV24-1|TRBJ2-5
ATSDAPGTSVQETQY
>TRBD1|13|.|TRBV19|TRBJ1-1
ASSSRQGGKTEAF
>.|14|once|TRBV6-1|TRBJ1-3
ASSDHSTFSGNTIY
>.|12|.|TRBV28|TRBJ2-3
ASSPGLGGDTQY
>.|14|.|TRBV19|TRBJ1-5
ASTTLRGGGNQPQH
>.|10|.|TRBV28|TRBJ1-1
ASSLLGSEAF
>TRBD1|11|.|TRBV6-5|TRBJ1-6
AAGNRGNSPLH
>.|11|.|TRBV11-3|TRBJ2-3
ASSSLNGDTQY
>.|13|few|TRBV7-9|TRBJ2-1
ASIPLGGVNNEQF
>TRBD2|13|.|TRBV5-1|TRBJ2-1
ASSFQAGGVNEQF
>TRBD2|14|.|TRBV7-2|TRBJ2-3
ASSLAASGGTDTQY
>.|14|.|TRBV4-1|TRBJ2-3
ASSRMGAQTTDTQY
>TRBD1|11|.|TRBV3-1/TRBV3-2|TRBJ2-3
ASRQGSTDTQY
>.|10|.|TRBV6-5|TRBJ1-2
AVRQGNYGYT
>.|11|.|TRBV5-1|TRBJ2-1
ASSFMSKKEQF
>TRBD2|13|.|TRBV2|TRBJ2-5
ASSLEASGQETQY
>TRBD2|14|.|TRBV7-8|TRBJ2-5
ASSLTSGWEQETQY
>.|15|.|TRBV11-2|TRBJ2-2
ASSLDLRGEDTGELF
>TRBD1|11|.|TRBV30|TRBJ1-6
AWSRDRGSPLH
>TRBD1|12|.|TRBV6-5|TRBJ1-1
ASSYTGGDTEAF
>.|10|.|TRBV6-5|TRBJ1-2
ASSREGTGYT
>.|12|.|TRBV2|TRBJ2-3
ASWANPTWGTQY
>.|14|.|TRBV24-1|TRBJ2-1
ATSPTDGSSYNEQF
>.|10|once|TRBV4-1|TRBJ2-1
ASSQNGGEQF
>.|10|.|TRBV10-2|TRBJ2-5
ASSESAETQY
>.|13|few|TRBV19|TRBJ1-5
ASVGAGRKNQPQH
>.|13|.|TRBV5-4|TRBJ2-2
ASSGGGQNTGELF
>.|12|few|TRBV3-1/TRBV3-2|TRBJ2-2
ASRAGHSTGELF
>.|14|.|TRBV6-1|TRBJ1-1
ASSAFRGGVRTEAF
>.|13|once|TRBV6-5|TRBJ2-2
ASSLGTGNTGELF
>.|9|.|TRBV28|TRBJ1-4
AIMKTEKLF
>TRBD1|13|few|TRBV2|TRBJ1-5
ASRDSDVRNQPQH
>.|14|.|TRBV9|TRBJ1-5
ASSVGLGGGNQPQH
>.|13|once|TRBV7-3|TRBJ2-5
ASKASAGQGETQY
>.|11|.|TRBV5-6|TRBJ1-5
ASSLGGTQPQH
>TRBD1|10|.|TRBV2|TRBJ2-4
ASQGDENIQY
>TRBD1|15|.|TRBV2|TRBJ1-6
ASRPGTGGSYNSPLH
>.|12|.|TRBV20-1|TRBJ2-6
SASGQPGANVLT
>TRBD1|11|few|TRBV2|TRBJ2-1
ASSLQGANEQF
>TRBD2|16|once|TRBV11-2|TRBJ2-2
ASSHRLAGGQVTGELF